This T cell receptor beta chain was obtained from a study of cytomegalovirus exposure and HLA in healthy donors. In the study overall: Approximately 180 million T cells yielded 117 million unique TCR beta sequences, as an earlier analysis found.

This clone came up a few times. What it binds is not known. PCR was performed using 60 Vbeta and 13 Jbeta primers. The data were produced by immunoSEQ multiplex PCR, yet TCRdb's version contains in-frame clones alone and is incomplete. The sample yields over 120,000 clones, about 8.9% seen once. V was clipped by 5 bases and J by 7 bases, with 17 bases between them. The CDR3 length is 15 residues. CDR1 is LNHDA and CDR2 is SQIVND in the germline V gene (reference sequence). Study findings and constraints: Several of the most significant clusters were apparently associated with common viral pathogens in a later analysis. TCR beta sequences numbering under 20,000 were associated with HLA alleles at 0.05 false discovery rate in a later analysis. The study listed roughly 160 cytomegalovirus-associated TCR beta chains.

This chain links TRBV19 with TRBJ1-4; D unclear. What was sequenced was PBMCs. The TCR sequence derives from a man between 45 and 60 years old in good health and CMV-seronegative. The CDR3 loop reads CASSPARGESEKLFF. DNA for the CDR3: TGTGCCAGTAGTCCGGCCCGGGGAGAGAGTGAAAAACTGTTTTTT.